This TCR beta chain was sequenced in a study of T cell repertoires in cytomegalovirus infection. Study summary: In public TCR beta signatures, there were indications of both CMV infection and matching HLA type. Study-level points and caveats: HLA-C-restricted CMV clonotypes gave the most frequent clonotype in two of eight donors. Public TCR beta family frequency separated CMV-and-HLA carriers, including in an independent cohort.

One entry per CDR3 protein, called by TCRdb with MiXCR from the reads. Of around 300,000 distinct CDR3 sequences listed, less than 25% are singletons. Regarding this clonotype: What it binds is unknown.

Germline CDR1 is LGHNA and CDR2 is YSLEER. This CDR3 has 14 residues. V was clipped by 1 base and J by 7 bases, with 8 bases between them. The sequencing used cultured PBMCs, collected from culture after CMV antigen stimulation. The J gene is TRBJ1-6, the V gene TRBV4-3; tentatively, D is TRBD1 (6 bases). This TCR was recovered from a human donor in good health (CMV status not recorded). Some clones in this sample may be carry-over from other donors' samples. In DNA, the CDR3 is TGCGCCAGCAGCCAAGGCAGGGGAAATTCACCCCTCCACTTT. Translated: CASSQGRGNSPLHF.